Below, 31 T cell receptor beta chains from the same sample are listed, as sequenced in a study of T cell repertoires in cytomegalovirus infection. TCRdb used MiXCR to reprocess the reads, holding one entry per CDR3 protein. The sample consists of approximately 500,000 distinct CDR3 sequences, approximately 17% of them appearing once. Sequenced material: CD8+ T cells from PBMCs. The receptor set was obtained from a human donor in good health (CMV status not recorded). Some clones in this sample may be carry-over from other donors' samples.

This clonotype came up many times. The V gene is TRBV11-2, the J gene TRBJ2-1; D might be TRBD2 (7 bases). Looked up from germline, CDR1 is SGHAT and CDR2 is FQNNGV. The CDR3 totals 15 residues. V was pared by 3 bases and J by 4 bases, with 13 bases between. This CDR3 reads CASSLMGGTYNEQFF. For the CDR3, the DNA is TGTGCCAGCAGCTTGATGGGGGGGACATACAATGAGCAGTTCTTC. Supplemented by reference TRBV11-2 and TRBJ2-1, the full variable domain reads EAGVAQSPRYKIIEKRQSVAFWCNPISGHATLYWYQQILGQGPKLLIQFQNNGVVDDSQLPKDRFSAERLKGVDSTLKIQPAKLEDSAVYLCASSLMGGTYNEQFFGPGTRLTVL.

This clonotype was counted only a few times. The rearrangement joins TRBV9 to TRBJ2-1; TRBD2 matches at 10 bases. CDR1 and CDR2 (germline): SGDLS, YYNGEE. Trimming removed 3 bases from V and 1 base from J; junction bases left unmatched: 1. The CDR3 contains 15 residues. Here the CDR3 DNA reads TGTGCCAGCAGCGCTAGCGGGAGATCCTACAATGAGCAGTTCTTC. Translation: CASSASGRSYNEQFF. Full variable domain (rest looked up from reference TRBV9 and TRBJ2-1): DSGVTQTPKHLITATGQRVTLRCSPRSGDLSVYWYQQSLDQGLQFLIQYYNGEERAKGNILERFSAQQFPDLHSELNLSSLELGDSALYFCASSASGRSYNEQFFGPGTRLTVL.

This clonotype was seen many times. This chain links TRBV5-4 with TRBJ2-5, with 8 bases aligning to TRBD1. Germline V CDR1 and CDR2: SGHNT, YYREEE (reference sequence). This CDR3 is 17 amino acids long. V shed 3 bases, J shed 5 bases, and the junction held 15 bases outside the gene matches. The DNA of the CDR3 is TGTGCCAGCAGCTACCAGATTACAGGGGGGCTCAGGGAGACCCAGTACTTC. Protein product: CASSYQITGGLRETQYF. The full variable domain, completed using reference TRBV5-4 and TRBJ2-5, is ETGVTQSPTHLIKTRGQQVTLRCSSQSGHNTVSWYQQALGQGPQFIFQYYREEENGRGNFPPRFSGLQFPNYSSELNVNALELDDSALYLCASSYQITGGLRETQYFGPGTRLLVL.

This chain links TRBV7-4 with TRBJ2-7, with 7 nucleotides matching TRBD2. The V gene end was trimmed by 5 bases and the J gene end by 5 bases; junction bases not matched to a gene: 15. CDR1 and CDR2 from the germline V gene are SGHVT and SQSDAQ. The CDR3 spans 16 residues. The CDR3, as DNA: TGTGCCAGCAGCCCTAGGCGCTCGGGGAGGGGTCACGAGCAGTACTTC. Translating it yields CASSPRRSGRGHEQYF.

V and J are TRBV9 and TRBJ1-2, with D possibly matching TRBD1 (5 bases). Germline V gives CDR1 SGDLS, CDR2 YYNGEE. Trimming took 0 bases from V and 1 from J, leaving 10 bases between them. The CDR3 totals 15 residues. The CDR3 spells CASSVVTAYNYGYTF. As DNA, the CDR3 is TGTGCCAGCAGCGTAGTGACAGCTTATAACTATGGCTACACCTTC. Full variable domain (outside the CDR3, taken from reference TRBV9 and TRBJ1-2): DSGVTQTPKHLITATGQRVTLRCSPRSGDLSVYWYQQSLDQGLQFLIQYYNGEERAKGNILERFSAQQFPDLHSELNLSSLELGDSALYFCASSVVTAYNYGYTFGSGTRLTVV.

This clonotype has a handful of counts. The chain has TRBV5-6 and TRBJ2-3; D is possibly TRBD2 (5 bases). The CDR3 extends over 19 amino acids. The V end was cut by 3 bases, the J end by 0 bases, with 23 bases between. Germline loops: CDR1 SGHDT, CDR2 YYEEEE. For the CDR3, the DNA is TGTGCCAGCAGCTCCCCGGCTAGCCCCTCCTCAACTAGCACAGATACGCAGTATTTT. This translates into CASSSPASPSSTSTDTQYF.

This clonotype was seen more than once but under ten times. The chain couples TRBV20-1 to TRBJ2-1; TRBD2 is a possible D gene (6 bases). Per the germline V gene, CDR1 is DFQATT and CDR2 is SNEGSKA (reference sequence). The CDR3 totals 18 residues. The V end was cut by 4 bases, the J end by 0 bases, with 22 bases between. CDR3: CSANIFLIAESSYNEQFF. The CDR3 nucleotides are TGCAGTGCTAACATCTTTCTTATAGCGGAAAGCTCCTACAATGAGCAGTTCTTC.

Concerning this clonotype itself: A much larger clonotype is one base distant, so this may be a read error. The chain joins TRBV7-9 to TRBJ1-1; TRBD1 agrees at 7 bases. Germline V gene lookup returns CDR1 SEHNR and CDR2 FQNEAQ (reference sequence). This CDR3 spans 14 amino acids. As DNA, the CDR3 is TGTGCCAGCAACCGACAGGGATCCTACACTGAAGCTTGCTTT. This sequence encodes CASNRQGSYTEACF. The variable domain in full, completed from reference TRBV7-9 and TRBJ1-1, reads DTGVSQNPRHKITKRGQNVTFRCDPISEHNRLYWYRQTLGQGPEFLTYFQNEAQLEKSRLLSDRFSAERPKGSFSTLEIQRTEQGDSAMYLCASNRQGSYTEACFGQGTRLTVV.

This clonotype was recorded at least ten times. The chain combines TRBV18 with TRBJ2-7, with D possibly being TRBD1 or TRBD2 (5 bases each). CDR3 length equals 14 residues. CDR1 is KGHSH, CDR2 LQKENI, per germline. V was shortened by 2 bases and J by 5 bases, with 13 bases between the two germline ends. CDR3 amino acids: CASSPRGRDHEQYF. The CDR3 DNA reads TGTGCCAGCTCACCAAGGGGCAGGGACCACGAGCAGTACTTC.

The sample holds many counts of this clonotype. This chain connects TRBV27 to TRBJ1-5; 7 positions agree with TRBD1. V was clipped by 5 bases and J by 2 bases; unmatched bases: 6. The germline gives CDR1 MNHEY, CDR2 SMNVEV (reference sequence). This CDR3 contains 15 residues. The CDR3, as DNA: TGTGCCAGCAGTCTAACAGGGGATGGCAATCAGCCCCAGCATTTT. Its protein product is CASSLTGDGNQPQHF.

This clonotype was detected only a few times. The rearrangement joins TRBV27 to TRBJ2-7; D is unresolved. CDR3 length: 14 amino acids. Germline CDR1 and CDR2: MNHEY and SMNVEV (reference sequence). Trimming took off 2 bases at V and 0 bases at J, with 8 bases between the two ends. CDR3 residues: CASSLTAPSYEQYF. The CDR3 nucleotides are TGTGCCAGCAGTTTAACTGCACCCTCCTACGAGCAGTACTTC.

As for this clonotype: A clone one base away is much larger, so this may be a read error. V usage is TRBV12-3 or TRBV12-4 and J usage is TRBJ2-1; D is perhaps TRBD1 or TRBD2 (6 bases each). CDR3 length: 15 residues. CDR3 nucleotides: TGTGGCAGCAGTTTAGATGGGGGGCAGTACAATGAGCAGTTCTTC. Its protein product is CGSSLDGGQYNEQFF.

This clonotype has only a few counts. This chain uses TRBV19 with TRBJ1-5; TRBD1 matches at 9 bases. The V gene's germline CDR1 is LNHDA and CDR2 SQIVND (reference sequence). J gave up 5 bases and V 3 bases, and 14 bases lay outside the gene matches. The CDR3 totals 18 residues. CDR3 residues: CASSIDHGTGFYDQPQHF. For the CDR3, the DNA is TGTGCCAGTAGTATTGACCACGGGACAGGGTTTTATGATCAGCCCCAGCATTTT.

In this sample, this clonotype turned up many times. The chain couples TRBV10-2 to TRBJ2-2; D is tentatively TRBD1 or TRBD2 (5 bases each). This CDR3 comprises 15 residues. The germline V and J ends were trimmed by 3 bases and 7 bases, with 15 bases remaining between them. From germline, CDR1 is WSHSY and CDR2 SAAADI. CDR3 DNA: TGCGCCAGCAGTGATAGGGACCTCGGTGACGGGGAGCTGTTTTTT. It is translated as CASSDRDLGDGELFF.

V gene TRBV12-5 combines with J gene TRBJ1-5; D remains unclear. Trimming took off 1 base at V and 0 bases at J, with 16 bases between the two ends. CDR3 size: 18 residues. Per germline, CDR1 LGHNT and CDR2 FRNRAP. The CDR3 DNA is TGTGCTAGTGGTTTGGCCATCGTGGCGGAAGATAGCAATCAGCCCCAGCATTTT. Residues: CASGLAIVAEDSNQPQHF.

The rearrangement uses TRBV5-1 and TRBJ1-1, with TRBD1 matching over 9 bases. This CDR3 spans 15 amino acids. CDR1 is SGHRS, CDR2 YFSETQ, per germline. After removal of 4 bases from V and 5 bases from J, the junction contained 9 bases not matched to a gene. CDR3 in amino acids: CASSLGGQGRTEAFF. In DNA, the CDR3 is TGCGCCAGCAGCCTTGGGGGACAGGGTAGGACTGAAGCTTTCTTT.

The chain is built from TRBV12-3 or TRBV12-4 and TRBJ2-7, with 10 bases matching TRBD1. CDR3 length: 18 amino acids. With 4 bases clipped from V and 6 bases from J, the junction kept 18 bases outside the gene matches. This chain's CDR3 is CASSSSSTGGFGKGEQYF. CDR3 DNA sequence: TGTGCCAGCAGTTCCAGCTCGACAGGGGGCTTCGGTAAGGGCGAGCAGTACTTC.

This clonotype was observed a handful of times. The V call is TRBV11-2, the J call TRBJ2-1; D call uncertain. V was trimmed by 2 bases and J by 0 bases, leaving 11 bases between them. Germline CDR1 is SGHAT and CDR2 is FQNNGV. The CDR3 has 16 residues. CDR3 DNA: TGTGCCAGCAGCTTAAATGCGTGGAGCTCCTACAATGAGCAGTTCTTC. Translating gives CASSLNAWSSYNEQFF.

Worth noting for this clonotype: A much larger clone differs from this one at a single base, so this may be a read error. V and J are TRBV29-1 and TRBJ1-1, with a tentative D call TRBD1 (6 bases). Germline V gives CDR1 SQVTM, CDR2 ANQGSEA. This CDR3 is 16 amino acids long. The CDR3 bases are TGCAGCGTTTTTTCCCGGGACACCTTCATGAACATTGAAGCTTTCTTT. It encodes CSVFSRDTFMNIEAFF.

The chain joins TRBV3-1 to TRBJ1-3; no clear D gene. Per germline, CDR1 LGHDT and CDR2 YNNKEL (reference sequence). Trimming left V 7 bases short and J 9 bases short, with 13 bases between. There are 12 residues in the CDR3. CDR3 sequence: CASTPRDGTIYF. CDR3 nucleotides: TGTGCCAGCACCCCGAGGGATGGCACCATATATTTT.

Of note for this clonotype: One end of the junction varies from germline; a read error may be responsible. The chain uses TRBV7-9 and TRBJ2-3; D unresolved. The CDR3 consists of 12 residues. Germline CDR1 SEHNR, CDR2 FQNEAQ (reference sequence). Here the CDR3 DNA reads TGTGCCAGCAGCTTACTCGCAGATAAGCAGTATTTT. This translates into CASSLLADKQYF.

This clonotype has at least ten counts. V is TRBV29-1 and J is TRBJ2-1; D is possibly TRBD1 (6 bases). Germline CDR1 SQVTM, CDR2 ANQGSEA. The CDR3 runs to 14 residues. The germline V and J ends were trimmed by 2 bases and 5 bases, with 13 bases remaining between them. The CDR3 DNA reads as TGCAGCGTTGAAACGGGACAAGGAAACAATGAGCAGTTCTTC. Its translation is CSVETGQGNNEQFF.

This clonotype was seen more than once but under ten times. The chain joins TRBV9 to TRBJ1-5; a possible D gene is TRBD1 (5 bases). Trimming cost V 4 bases and J 6 bases, with 14 bases left between them. The CDR3 runs to 14 residues. CDR1 and CDR2 (germline): SGDLS, YYNGEE. The CDR3 bases are TGTGCCAGCAGCTCCAGCGGGGGGGTTCAGCCCCAGCATTTT. Encoded protein: CASSSSGGVQPQHF.

The rearrangement joins TRBV4-1 to TRBJ2-7, with no clear D. Germline lookup yields CDR1 MGHRA and CDR2 YSYEKL. The CDR3 runs 15 residues. Trimming removed 1 base at V and 1 base at J, with 11 bases between. The CDR3 DNA reads as TGCGCCAGCAGCCAAGTGAGATACGGGTCCTACGAGCAGTACTTC. Translating gives CASSQVRYGSYEQYF.

At least ten counts were recorded for this clonotype. This rearrangement joins TRBV7-9 to TRBJ2-1; D possibly uses TRBD1 or TRBD2 (5 bases each). Germline V gene sequence: CDR1 SEHNR, CDR2 FQNEAQ (reference sequence). CDR3 length: 15 amino acids. V lost 10 bases, J lost 4 bases, and 20 bases lay in between. The CDR3 protein is CATNYRDDTYNEQFF. The CDR3 bases are TGTGCCACCAATTACCGGGACGACACATACAATGAGCAGTTCTTC.

The chain joins TRBV7-9 to TRBJ1-2; the D is unclear. The germline V and J ends were trimmed by 7 bases and 2 bases, with 8 bases remaining between them. This CDR3 is 12 amino acids long. Germline V gene data show CDR1 as SEHNR and CDR2 as FQNEAQ (reference sequence). CDR3 in amino acids: CASTGLNYGYTF. DNA of the CDR3: TGTGCCAGCACCGGATTAAACTATGGCTACACCTTC.

V and J are TRBV28 and TRBJ2-3; 10 bases match TRBD2. Unmatched junction bases numbered 6, after V lost 6 bases and J lost 6 bases. Looked up from germline, CDR1 is MDHEN and CDR2 is SYDVKM. This CDR3 contains 14 residues. CDR3 sequence (DNA): TGTGCCAGCAGATCTAGCGGGAGTGGGGATACGCAGTATTTT. This gives the protein CASRSSGSGDTQYF.

This clonotype was seen many times. The chain employs TRBV6-1 and TRBJ2-7, with 11 nucleotides matching TRBD1. This CDR3 is 16 amino acids long. CDR1 is MNHNS and CDR2 is SASEGT in the germline V gene. V dropped 5 bases and J dropped 3; count of bases not matched to a gene: 9. The CDR3 DNA follows: TGTGCCAGCAGTTTACCAGCCGGGACAGGGGGCTACGAGCAGTACTTC. Translation: CASSLPAGTGGYEQYF.

V usage is TRBV20-1 and J usage is TRBJ1-1; no definite D call. V was shortened by 1 base and J by 0 bases, with 3 bases between the two germline ends. In germline, CDR1 is DFQATT, CDR2 SNEGSKA (reference sequence). The CDR3 extends over 12 amino acids. The CDR3 DNA follows: TGCAGTGCTAGAGGAGTGAACACTGAAGCTTTCTTT. It is translated as CSARGVNTEAFF.

The chain recombines TRBV23-1 with TRBJ2-3; 8 positions agree with TRBD1. TRBV23-1 is an ORF, with its function uncertain. The length of the CDR3 is 16 residues. Trimming at V came to 4 bases and at J to 4 bases, leaving 10 bases not matched to a gene. This CDR3 is CASSPTPSGGADTQYF. Written as DNA, the CDR3 is TGCGCCAGCAGTCCGACTCCCTCAGGGGGCGCAGATACGCAGTATTTT.

In this sample, this clonotype turned up a few times. This chain joins TRBV14 and TRBJ1-1; 10 bases match TRBD1. The V segment lost 3 bases and the J segment 1 base; nucleotides outside the gene matches: 2. In germline, CDR1 is SGHDN, CDR2 FVKESK. CDR3 length: 15 amino acids. CDR3 nucleotide sequence: TGTGCCAGCAGCCAGACAGGGGGCGCGAACACTGAAGCTTTCTTT. As protein: CASSQTGGANTEAFF.